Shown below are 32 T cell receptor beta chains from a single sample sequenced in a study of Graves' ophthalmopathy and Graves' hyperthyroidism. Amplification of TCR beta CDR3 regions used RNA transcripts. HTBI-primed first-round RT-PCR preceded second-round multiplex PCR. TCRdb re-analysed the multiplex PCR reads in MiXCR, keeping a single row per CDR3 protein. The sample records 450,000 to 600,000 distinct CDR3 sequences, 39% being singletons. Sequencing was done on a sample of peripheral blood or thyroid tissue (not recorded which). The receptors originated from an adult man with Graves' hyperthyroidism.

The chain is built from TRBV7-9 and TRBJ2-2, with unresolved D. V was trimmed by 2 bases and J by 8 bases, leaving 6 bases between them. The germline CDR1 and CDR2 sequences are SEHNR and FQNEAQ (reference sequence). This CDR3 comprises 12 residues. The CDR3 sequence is CASSLWQGELFF. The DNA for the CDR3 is TGTGCCAGCAGCTTATGGCAGGGGGAGCTGTTTTTT.

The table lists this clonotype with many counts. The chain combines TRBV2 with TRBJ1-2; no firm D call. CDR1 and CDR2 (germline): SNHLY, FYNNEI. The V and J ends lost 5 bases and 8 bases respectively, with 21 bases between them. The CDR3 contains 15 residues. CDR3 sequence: CASSRGQPEVSGYTF. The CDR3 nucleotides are TGTGCCAGCAGTAGAGGGCAGCCGGAGGTCAGCGGCTACACCTTC. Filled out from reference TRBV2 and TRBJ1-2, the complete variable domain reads EPEVTQTPSHQVTQMGQEVILRCVPISNHLYFYWYRQILGQKVEFLVSFYNNEISEKSEIFDDQFSVERPDGSNFTLKIRSTKLEDSAMYFCASSRGQPEVSGYTFGSGTRLTVV.

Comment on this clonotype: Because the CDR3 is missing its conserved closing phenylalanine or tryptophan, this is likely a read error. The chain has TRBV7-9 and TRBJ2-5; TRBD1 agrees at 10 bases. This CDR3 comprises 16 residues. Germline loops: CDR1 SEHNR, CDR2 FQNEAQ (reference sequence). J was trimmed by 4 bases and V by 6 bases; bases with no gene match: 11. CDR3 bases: TGTGCCAGCAGTTTATCGGGACAGGGGAATCGAGAGACCCAGTACCTC. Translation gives CASSLSGQGNRETQYL.

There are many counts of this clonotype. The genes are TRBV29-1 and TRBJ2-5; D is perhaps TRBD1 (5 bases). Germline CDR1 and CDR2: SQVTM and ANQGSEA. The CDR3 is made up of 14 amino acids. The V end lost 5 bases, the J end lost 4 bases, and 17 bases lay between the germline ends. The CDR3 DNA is TGCAGCGTTTCCCCAGGGAATGTCGGAGAGACCCAGTACTTC. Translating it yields CSVSPGNVGETQYF. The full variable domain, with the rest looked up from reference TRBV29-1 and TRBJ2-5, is SAVISQKPSRDICQRGTSLTIQCQVDSQVTMMFWYRQQPGQSLTLIATANQGSEATYESGFVIDKFPISRPNLTFSTLTVSNMSPEDSSIYLCSVSPGNVGETQYFGPGTRLLVL.

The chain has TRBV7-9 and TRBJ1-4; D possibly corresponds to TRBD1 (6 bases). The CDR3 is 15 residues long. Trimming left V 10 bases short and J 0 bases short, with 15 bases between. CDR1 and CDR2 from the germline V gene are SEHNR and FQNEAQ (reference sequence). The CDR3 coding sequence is TGTGCCAACAGTTTAGAGGGGGCAACTAATGAAAAACTGTTTTTT. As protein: CANSLEGATNEKLFF.

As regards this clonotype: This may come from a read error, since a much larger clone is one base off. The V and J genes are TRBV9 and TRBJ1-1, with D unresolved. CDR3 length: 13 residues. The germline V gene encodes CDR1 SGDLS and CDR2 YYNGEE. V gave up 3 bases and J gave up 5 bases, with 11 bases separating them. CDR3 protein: CASSAGPGTEAFF. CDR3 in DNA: TGTGCCAGCAGCGCAGGACCGGGTACTGAAGCTTTCTTT.

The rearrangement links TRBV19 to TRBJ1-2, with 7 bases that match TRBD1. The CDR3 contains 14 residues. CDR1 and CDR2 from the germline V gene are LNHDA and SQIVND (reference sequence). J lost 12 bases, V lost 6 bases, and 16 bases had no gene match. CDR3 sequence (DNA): TGTGCCAGTAGCCCCTCGACAGGGAGCTATGACCACACCTTC. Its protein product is CASSPSTGSYDHTF.

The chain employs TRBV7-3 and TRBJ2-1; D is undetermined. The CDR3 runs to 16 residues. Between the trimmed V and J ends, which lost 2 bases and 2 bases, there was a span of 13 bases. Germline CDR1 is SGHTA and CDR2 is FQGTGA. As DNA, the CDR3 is TGTGCCAGCAGCTTAGGTGCAATATTCCCCTACAATGAGCAGTTCTTC. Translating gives CASSLGAIFPYNEQFF.

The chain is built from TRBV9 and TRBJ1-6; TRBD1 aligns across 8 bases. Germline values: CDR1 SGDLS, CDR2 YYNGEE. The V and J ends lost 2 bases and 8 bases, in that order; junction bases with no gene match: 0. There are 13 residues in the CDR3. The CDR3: CASSVTGDSPLHF. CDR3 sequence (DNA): TGTGCCAGCAGCGTGACAGGGGATTCACCCCTCCACTTT.

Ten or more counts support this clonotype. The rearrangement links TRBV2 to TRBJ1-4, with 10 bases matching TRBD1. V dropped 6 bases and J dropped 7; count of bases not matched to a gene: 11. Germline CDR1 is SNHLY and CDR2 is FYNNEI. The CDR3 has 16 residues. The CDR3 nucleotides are TGTGCCAGCAGGCCCTCAAGGGGACAGGGGCCTGAAAAACTGTTTTTT. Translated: CASRPSRGQGPEKLFF.

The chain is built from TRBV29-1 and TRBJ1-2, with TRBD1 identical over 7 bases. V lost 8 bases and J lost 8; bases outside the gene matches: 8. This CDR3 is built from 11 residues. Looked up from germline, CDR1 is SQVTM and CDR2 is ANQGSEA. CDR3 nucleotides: TGCAGCTTCGACAGGGCCGAGGGCTACACCTTC. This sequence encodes CSFDRAEGYTF.

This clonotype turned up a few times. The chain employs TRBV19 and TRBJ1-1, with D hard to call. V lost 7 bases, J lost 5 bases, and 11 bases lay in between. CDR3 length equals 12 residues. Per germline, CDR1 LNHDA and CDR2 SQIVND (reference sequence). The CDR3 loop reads CASMAGGTEAFF. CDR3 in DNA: TGTGCCAGTATGGCGGGCGGGACTGAAGCTTTCTTT.

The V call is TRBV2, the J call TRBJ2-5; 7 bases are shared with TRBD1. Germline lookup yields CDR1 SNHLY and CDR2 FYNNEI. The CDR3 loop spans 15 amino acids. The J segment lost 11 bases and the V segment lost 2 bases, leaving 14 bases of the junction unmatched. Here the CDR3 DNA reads TGTGCCAGCAGTGAATCTGACAGGGTCACAGATACGCAGTACTTC. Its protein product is CASSESDRVTDTQYF.

The CDR3: CASSGGTGKDTQYF. DNA of the CDR3: TGCGCCAGCAGCGGAGGGACAGGGAAGGATACGCAGTATTTT. The gene calls are TRBV5-1 and TRBJ2-3, with 9 bases matching TRBD1. This CDR3 is built from 14 residues. Germline CDR1 SGHRS, CDR2 YFSETQ. Germline trimming cut 4 bases from V and 6 bases from J; bases unmatched to any gene: 6.

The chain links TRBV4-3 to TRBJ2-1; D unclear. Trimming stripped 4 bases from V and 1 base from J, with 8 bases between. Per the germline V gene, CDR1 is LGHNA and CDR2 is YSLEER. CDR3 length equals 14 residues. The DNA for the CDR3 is TGCGCCAGCAGCCCGGAATTGTCCTACAATGAGCAGTTCTTC. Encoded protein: CASSPELSYNEQFF.

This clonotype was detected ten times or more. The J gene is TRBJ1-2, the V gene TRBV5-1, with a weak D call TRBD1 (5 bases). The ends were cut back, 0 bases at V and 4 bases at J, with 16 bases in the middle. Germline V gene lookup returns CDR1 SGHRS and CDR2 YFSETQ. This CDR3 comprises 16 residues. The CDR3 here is CASSLDGRDLTYGYTF. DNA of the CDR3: TGCGCCAGCAGCTTGGATGGACGGGACCTAACCTATGGCTACACCTTC.

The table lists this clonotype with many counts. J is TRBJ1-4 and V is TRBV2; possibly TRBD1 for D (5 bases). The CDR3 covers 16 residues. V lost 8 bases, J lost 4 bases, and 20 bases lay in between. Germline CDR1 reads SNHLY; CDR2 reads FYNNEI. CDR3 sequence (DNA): TGTGCCAGCCGAATGGGACTTCATGGTGGTAATGAAAAACTGTTTTTT. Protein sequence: CASRMGLHGGNEKLFF. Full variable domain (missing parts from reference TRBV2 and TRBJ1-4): EPEVTQTPSHQVTQMGQEVILRCVPISNHLYFYWYRQILGQKVEFLVSFYNNEISEKSEIFDDQFSVERPDGSNFTLKIRSTKLEDSAMYFCASRMGLHGGNEKLFFGSGTQLSVL.

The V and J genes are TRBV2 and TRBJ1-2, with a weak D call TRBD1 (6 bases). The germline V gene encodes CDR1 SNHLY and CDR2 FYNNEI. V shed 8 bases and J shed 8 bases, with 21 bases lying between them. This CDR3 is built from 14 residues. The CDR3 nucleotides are TGTGCCAGCGCATTGGGCCAGGGGAGGGGAGGCTACACCTTC. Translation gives CASALGQGRGGYTF.

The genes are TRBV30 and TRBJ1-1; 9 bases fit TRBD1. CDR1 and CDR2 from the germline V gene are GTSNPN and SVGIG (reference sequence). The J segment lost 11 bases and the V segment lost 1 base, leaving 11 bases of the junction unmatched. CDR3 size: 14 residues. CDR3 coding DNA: TGTGCCTGGAGTGCCCCTGGGACAGGGACCGGGGCTTTCTTT. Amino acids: CAWSAPGTGTGAFF.

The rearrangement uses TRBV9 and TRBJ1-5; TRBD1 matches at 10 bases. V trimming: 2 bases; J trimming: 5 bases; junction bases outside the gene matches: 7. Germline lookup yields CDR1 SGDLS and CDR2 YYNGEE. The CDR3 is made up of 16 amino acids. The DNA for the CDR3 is TGTGCCAGCAGCGTGGGGACAGGGGTGGATCATCAGCCCCAGCATTTT. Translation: CASSVGTGVDHQPQHF.

The CDR3 loop is CASSLTQTHYSNQPQHF. For the CDR3, the DNA is TGTGCCAGCAGTTTAACGCAGACCCATTATAGCAATCAGCCCCAGCATTTT. The genes are TRBV12-3 or TRBV12-4 and TRBJ1-5; D call uncertain. V lost 2 bases to trimming and J lost 0 bases, with 14 bases between them. This CDR3 is 17 amino acids long.

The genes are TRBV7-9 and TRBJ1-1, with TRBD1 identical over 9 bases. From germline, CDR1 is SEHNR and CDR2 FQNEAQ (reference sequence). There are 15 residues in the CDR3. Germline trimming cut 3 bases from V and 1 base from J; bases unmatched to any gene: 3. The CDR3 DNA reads TGTGCCAGCAGCTTGGGACAGGGTGGGAACACTGAAGCTTTCTTT. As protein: CASSLGQGGNTEAFF.

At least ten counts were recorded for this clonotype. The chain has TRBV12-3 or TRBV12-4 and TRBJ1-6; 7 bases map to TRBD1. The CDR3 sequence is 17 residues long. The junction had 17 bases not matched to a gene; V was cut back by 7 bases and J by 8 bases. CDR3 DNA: TGTGCCAGCACCAATAAGAGATCAGGGGGGAATCATTCACCCCTCCACTTT. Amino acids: CASTNKRSGGNHSPLHF.

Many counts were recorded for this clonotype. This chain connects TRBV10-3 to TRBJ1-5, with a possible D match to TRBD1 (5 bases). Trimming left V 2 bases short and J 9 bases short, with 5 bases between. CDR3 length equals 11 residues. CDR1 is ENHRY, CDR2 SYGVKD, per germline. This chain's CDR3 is CAISEGGPQHF. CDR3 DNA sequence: TGTGCCATCAGTGAGGGGGGGCCCCAGCATTTT.

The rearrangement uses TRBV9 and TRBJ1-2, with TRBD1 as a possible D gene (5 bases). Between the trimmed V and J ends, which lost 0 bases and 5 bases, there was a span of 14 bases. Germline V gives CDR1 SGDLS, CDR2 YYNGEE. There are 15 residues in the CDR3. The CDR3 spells CASSVGGEGPYGYTF. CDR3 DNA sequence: TGTGCCAGCAGCGTAGGGGGTGAGGGGCCGTATGGCTACACCTTC.

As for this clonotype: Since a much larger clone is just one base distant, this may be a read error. CDR3 nucleotide sequence: TGTGCCTGCAGCCACGGGGGGGACGCGAGCGGCTACACCTTC. Amino acid sequence: CACSHGGDASGYTF. The chain combines TRBV2 with TRBJ1-2, with a possible D match to TRBD1 (5 bases). The CDR3 has 14 residues. Germline V gene lookup returns CDR1 SNHLY and CDR2 FYNNEI.

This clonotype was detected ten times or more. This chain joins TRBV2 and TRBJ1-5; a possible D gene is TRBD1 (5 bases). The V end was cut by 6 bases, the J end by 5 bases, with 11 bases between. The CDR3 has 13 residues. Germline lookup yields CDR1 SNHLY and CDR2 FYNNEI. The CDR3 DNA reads TGTGCCAGCAGGACGGGGGTGGATCAGCCCCAGCATTTT. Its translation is CASRTGVDQPQHF.

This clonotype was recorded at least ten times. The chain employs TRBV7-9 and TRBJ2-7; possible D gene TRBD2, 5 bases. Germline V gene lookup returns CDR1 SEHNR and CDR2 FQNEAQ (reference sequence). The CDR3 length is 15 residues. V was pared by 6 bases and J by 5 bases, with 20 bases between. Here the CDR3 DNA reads TGTGCCAGCAGGAGCCCGGGATCTCGTCCAAACGAGCAGTACTTC. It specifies CASRSPGSRPNEQYF.

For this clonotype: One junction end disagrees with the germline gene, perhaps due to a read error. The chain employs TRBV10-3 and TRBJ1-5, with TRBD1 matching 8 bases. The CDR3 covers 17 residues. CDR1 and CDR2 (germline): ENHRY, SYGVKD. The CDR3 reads CASSYLGRGHGEQPQHF. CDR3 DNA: TGTGCCAGCAGTTACCTGGGCAGGGGGCATGGCGAGCAGCCCCAGCATTTT.

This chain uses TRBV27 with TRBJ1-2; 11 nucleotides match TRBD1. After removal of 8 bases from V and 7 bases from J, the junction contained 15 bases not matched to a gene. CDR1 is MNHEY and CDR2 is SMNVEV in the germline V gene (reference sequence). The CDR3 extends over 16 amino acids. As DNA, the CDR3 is TGTGCCAGCTGCAAACTGCCAGGACAGGGGGCGGCTGGCTACACCTTC. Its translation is CASCKLPGQGAAGYTF.

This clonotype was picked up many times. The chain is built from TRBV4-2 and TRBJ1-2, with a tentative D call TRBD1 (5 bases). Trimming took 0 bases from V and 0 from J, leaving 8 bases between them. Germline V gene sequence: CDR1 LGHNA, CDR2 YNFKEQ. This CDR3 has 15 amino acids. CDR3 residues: CASSQDTGANYGYTF. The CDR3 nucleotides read TGTGCCAGCAGCCAAGACACAGGAGCTAACTATGGCTACACCTTC.

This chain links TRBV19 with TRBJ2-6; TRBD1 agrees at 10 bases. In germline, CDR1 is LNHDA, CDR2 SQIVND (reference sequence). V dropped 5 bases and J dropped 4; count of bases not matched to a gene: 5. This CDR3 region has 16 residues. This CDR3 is CASSFDRGLGANVLTF. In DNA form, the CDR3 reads TGTGCCAGTAGTTTCGACAGGGGGCTCGGGGCCAACGTCCTGACTTTC.